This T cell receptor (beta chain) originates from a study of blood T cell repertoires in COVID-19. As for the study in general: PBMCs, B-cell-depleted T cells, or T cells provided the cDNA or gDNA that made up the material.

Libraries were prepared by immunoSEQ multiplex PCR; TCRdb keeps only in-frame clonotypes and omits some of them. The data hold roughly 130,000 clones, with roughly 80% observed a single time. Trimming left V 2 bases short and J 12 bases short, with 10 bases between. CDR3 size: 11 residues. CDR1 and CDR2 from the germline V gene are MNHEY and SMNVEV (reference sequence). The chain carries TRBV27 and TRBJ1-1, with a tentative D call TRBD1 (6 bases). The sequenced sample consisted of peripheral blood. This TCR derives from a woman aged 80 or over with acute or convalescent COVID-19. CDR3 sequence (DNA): TGTGCCAGCAGTTTAAACAGGGAGTCTTTCTTT. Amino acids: CASSLNRESFF.